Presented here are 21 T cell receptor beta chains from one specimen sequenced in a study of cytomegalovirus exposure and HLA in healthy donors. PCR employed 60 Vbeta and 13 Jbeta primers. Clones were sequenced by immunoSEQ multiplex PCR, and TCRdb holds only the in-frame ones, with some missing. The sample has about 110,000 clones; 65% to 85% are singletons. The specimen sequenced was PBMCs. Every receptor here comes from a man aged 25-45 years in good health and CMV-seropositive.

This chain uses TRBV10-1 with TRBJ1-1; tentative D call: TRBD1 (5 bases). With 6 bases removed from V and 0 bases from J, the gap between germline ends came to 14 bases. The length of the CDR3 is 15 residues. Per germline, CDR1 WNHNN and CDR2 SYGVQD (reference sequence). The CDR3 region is CASSNSGTLNTEAFF. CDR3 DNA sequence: TGCGCCAGCAGCAATTCTGGGACTTTGAACACTGAAGCTTTCTTT.

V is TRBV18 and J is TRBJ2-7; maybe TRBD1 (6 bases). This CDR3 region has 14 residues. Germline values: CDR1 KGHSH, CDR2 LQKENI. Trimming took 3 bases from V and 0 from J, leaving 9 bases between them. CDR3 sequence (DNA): TGTGCCAGCTCACCTCAGGGGAGCTCCTACGAGCAGTACTTC. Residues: CASSPQGSSYEQYF.

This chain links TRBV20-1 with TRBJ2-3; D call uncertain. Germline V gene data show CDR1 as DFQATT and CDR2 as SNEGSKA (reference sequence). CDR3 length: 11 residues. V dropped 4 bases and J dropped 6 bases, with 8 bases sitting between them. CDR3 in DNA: TGCAGTGCTAATCCCGGGGATACGCAGTATTTT. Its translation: CSANPGDTQYF.

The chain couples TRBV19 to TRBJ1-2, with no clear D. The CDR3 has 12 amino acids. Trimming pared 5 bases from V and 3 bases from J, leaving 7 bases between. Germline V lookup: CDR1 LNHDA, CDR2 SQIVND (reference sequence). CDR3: CASSPRDYGYTF. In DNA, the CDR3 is TGTGCCAGTAGTCCCCGCGACTATGGCTACACCTTC. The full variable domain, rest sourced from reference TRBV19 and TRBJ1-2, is DGGITQSPKYLFRKEGQNVTLSCEQNLNHDAMYWYRQDPGQGLRLIYYSQIVNDFQKGDIAEGYSVSREKKESFPLTVTSAQKNPTAFYLCASSPRDYGYTFGSGTRLTVV.

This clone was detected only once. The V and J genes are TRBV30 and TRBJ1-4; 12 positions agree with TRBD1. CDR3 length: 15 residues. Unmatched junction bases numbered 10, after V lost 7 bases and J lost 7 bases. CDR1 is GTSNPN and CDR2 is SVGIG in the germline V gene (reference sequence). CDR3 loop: CAFRDRGLLGEKLFF. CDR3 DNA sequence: TGTGCCTTCCGGGACAGGGGGCTTTTAGGTGAAAAACTGTTTTTT.

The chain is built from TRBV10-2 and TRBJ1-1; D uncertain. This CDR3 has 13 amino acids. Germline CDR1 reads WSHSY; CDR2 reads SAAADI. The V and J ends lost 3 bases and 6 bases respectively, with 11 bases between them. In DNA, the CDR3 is TGCGCCAGCAGTGAAACAGAATCCCCTGAAGCTTTCTTT. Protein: CASSETESPEAFF.

CDR3 sequence reads: CASSLDSSTDTQYF. The CDR3 DNA sequence: TGTGCCAGCAGCTTGGACTCCAGCACAGATACGCAGTATTTT. This chain joins TRBV5-4 and TRBJ2-3, with D hard to call. The germline V gene encodes CDR1 SGHNT and CDR2 YYREEE (reference sequence). The CDR3 is 14 amino acids. V gave up 0 bases and J gave up 0 bases, with 5 bases separating them.

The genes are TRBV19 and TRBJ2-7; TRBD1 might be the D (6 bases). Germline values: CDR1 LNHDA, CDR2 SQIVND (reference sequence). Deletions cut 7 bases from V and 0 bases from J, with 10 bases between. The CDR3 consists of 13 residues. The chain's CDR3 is CASKQGPSYEQYF. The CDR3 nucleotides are TGTGCCAGTAAACAGGGCCCCTCCTACGAGCAGTACTTC.

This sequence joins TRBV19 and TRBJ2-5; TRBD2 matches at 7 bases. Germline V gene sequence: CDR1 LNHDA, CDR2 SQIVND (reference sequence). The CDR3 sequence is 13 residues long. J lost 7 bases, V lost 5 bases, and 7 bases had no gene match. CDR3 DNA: TGTGCCAGTAGTCCCCCGGCTAGCGGGACCCAGTACTTC. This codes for CASSPPASGTQYF.

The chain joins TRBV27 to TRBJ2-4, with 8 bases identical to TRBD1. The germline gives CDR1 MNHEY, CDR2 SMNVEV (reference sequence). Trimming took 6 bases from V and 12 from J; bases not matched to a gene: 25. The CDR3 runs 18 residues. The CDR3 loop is CASSAIWRTGRLARTQYF. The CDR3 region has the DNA TGTGCCAGCAGCGCAATATGGCGGACAGGGAGGTTGGCCAGGACTCAGTACTTC.

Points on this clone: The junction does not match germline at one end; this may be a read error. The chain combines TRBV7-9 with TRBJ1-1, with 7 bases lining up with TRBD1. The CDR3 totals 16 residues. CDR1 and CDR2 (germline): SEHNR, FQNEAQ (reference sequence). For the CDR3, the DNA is TGTTCCAGCAGCCCGACAGGGAAGGTCGAGAACACTGAAGCTTTCTTT. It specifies CSSSPTGKVENTEAFF.

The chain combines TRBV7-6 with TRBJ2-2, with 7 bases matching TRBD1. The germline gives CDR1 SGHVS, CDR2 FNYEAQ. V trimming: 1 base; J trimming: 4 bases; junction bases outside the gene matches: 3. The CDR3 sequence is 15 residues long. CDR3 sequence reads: CASSLGQGSTGELFF. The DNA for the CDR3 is TGTGCCAGCAGCTTAGGACAGGGATCCACCGGGGAGCTGTTTTTT.

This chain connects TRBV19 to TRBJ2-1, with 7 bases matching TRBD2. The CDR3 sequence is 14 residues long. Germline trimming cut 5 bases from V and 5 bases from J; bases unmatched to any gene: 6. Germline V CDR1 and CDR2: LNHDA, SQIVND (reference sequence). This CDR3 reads CASSEGGPNNEQFF. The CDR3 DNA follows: TGTGCCAGTAGTGAGGGAGGGCCCAACAATGAGCAGTTCTTC.

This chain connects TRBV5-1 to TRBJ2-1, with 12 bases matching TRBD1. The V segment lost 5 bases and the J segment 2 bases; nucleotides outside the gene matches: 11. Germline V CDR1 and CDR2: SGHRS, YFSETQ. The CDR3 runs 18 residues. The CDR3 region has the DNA TGCGCCAGCAGGACCGGGACAGGGGGCCCCCCAACCTACAATGAGCAGTTCTTC. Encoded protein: CASRTGTGGPPTYNEQFF.

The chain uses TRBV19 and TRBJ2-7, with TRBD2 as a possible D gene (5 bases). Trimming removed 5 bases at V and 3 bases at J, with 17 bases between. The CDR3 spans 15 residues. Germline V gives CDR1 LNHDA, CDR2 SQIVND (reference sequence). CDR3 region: CASSVSGGRYYEQYF. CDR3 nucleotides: TGTGCCAGTAGTGTATCCGGAGGACGCTACTACGAGCAGTACTTC.

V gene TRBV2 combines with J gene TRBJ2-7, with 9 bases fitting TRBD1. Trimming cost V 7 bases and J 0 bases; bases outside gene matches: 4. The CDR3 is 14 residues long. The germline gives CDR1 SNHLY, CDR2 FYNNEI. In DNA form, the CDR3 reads TGTGCCAGCAATCGACAGGGGGACTCCTACGAGCAGTACTTC. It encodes CASNRQGDSYEQYF.

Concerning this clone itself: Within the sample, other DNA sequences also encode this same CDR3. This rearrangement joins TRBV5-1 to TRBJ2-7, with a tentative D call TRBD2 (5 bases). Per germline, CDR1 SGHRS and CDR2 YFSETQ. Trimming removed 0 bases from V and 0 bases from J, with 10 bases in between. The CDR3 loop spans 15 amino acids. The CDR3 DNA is TGCGCCAGCAGCTTGGAGCCAGGAGGCTCCTACGAGCAGTACTTC. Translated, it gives CASSLEPGGSYEQYF.

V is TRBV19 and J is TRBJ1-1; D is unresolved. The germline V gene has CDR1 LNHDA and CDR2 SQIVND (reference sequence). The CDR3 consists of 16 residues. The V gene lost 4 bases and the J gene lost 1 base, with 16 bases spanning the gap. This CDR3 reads CASSKTPKEGNTEAFF. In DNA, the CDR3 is TGTGCCAGTAGTAAAACCCCAAAAGAGGGGAACACTGAAGCTTTCTTT.

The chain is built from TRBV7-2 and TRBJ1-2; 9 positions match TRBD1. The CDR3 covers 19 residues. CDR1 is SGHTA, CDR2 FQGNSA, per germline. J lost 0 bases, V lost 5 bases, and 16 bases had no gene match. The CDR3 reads CASSISVGTGSQANYGYTF. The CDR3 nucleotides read TGTGCCAGCAGCATCAGTGTCGGGACAGGGAGCCAGGCTAACTATGGCTACACCTTC. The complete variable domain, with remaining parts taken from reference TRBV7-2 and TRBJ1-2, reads GAGVSQSPSNKVTEKGKDVELRCDPISGHTALYWYRQSLGQGLEFLIYFQGNSAPDKSGLPSDRFSAERTGGSVSTLTIQRTQQEDSAVYLCASSISVGTGSQANYGYTFGSGTRLTVV.

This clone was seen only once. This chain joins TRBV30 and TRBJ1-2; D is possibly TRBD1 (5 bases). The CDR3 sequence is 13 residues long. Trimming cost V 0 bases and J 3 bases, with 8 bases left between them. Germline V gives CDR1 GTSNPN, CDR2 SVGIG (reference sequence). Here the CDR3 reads CAWSVRADYGYTF. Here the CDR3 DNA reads TGTGCCTGGAGTGTCAGGGCAGACTATGGCTACACCTTC.

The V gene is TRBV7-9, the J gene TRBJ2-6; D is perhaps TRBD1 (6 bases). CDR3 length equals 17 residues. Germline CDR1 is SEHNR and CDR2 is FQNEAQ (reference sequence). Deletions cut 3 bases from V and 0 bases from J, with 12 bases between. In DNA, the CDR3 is TGTGCCAGCAGCTTCAGGGGTCTTAGCTCTGGGGCCAACGTCCTGACTTTC. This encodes CASSFRGLSSGANVLTF.